Listed below are T cell receptor beta chains from one sample, sequenced in a study of blood T cell repertoires in COVID-19. Here immunoSEQ multiplex PCR was the method, and the copy in TCRdb shows in-frame clones only, minus some. This sample has 300,000 to 350,000 clones; about nine tenths occur once, and the top ten carry 6% to 8.5%. The sample taken for sequencing was peripheral blood. These receptors were collected from a woman between 65 and 79 years old with COVID-19, enrolled during active disease. CDR3s include the opening cysteine and the closing phenylalanine or tryptophan. The D gene is left open where the match is weak. Only some rows state a clone size, as once, few, many or a class for expanded clones.

clone_size,d_call,j_call,v_call,cdr3_length,cdr3_aa,cdr3_nt
once,TRBD2,TRBJ2-2,TRBV2,16,CASSVAGGLSTGELFF,TGTGCCAGCAGCGTAGCGGGGGGGCTAAGCACCGGGGAGCTGTTTTTT
.,.,TRBJ2-1,TRBV2,13,CASSVTQYNEQFF,TGTGCCAGCAGTGTTACTCAATACAATGAGCAGTTCTTC
.,.,TRBJ1-3,TRBV28,14,CASILGGTGNTIYF,TGTGCCAGCATTCTCGGGGGGACTGGAAACACCATATATTTT
few,.,TRBJ1-5,TRBV7-8,15,CASSSTVLSNQPQHF,TGTGCCAGCAGCTCGACAGTCTTAAGCAATCAGCCCCAGCATTTT
.,TRBD2,TRBJ2-2,TRBV4-2,21,CASSQDDQGRTAGERGGELFF,TGTGCCAGCAGCCAAGATGACCAGGGCAGGACTGCGGGGGAACGCGGAGGGGAGCTGTTTTTT
.,TRBD1,TRBJ1-2,TRBV5-6,16,CASSRDGQGAGGGYTF,TGTGCCAGCAGCCGGGACGGACAGGGCGCAGGGGGCGGCTACACCTTC
.,TRBD1,TRBJ1-4,TRBV19,14,CASNDRDRGEKLFF,TGTGCCAGTAATGACCGGGACAGGGGCGAAAAACTGTTTTTT
once,TRBD2,TRBJ2-3,TRBV24-1,15,CATAAYSGGQDTQYF,TGTGCCACCGCGGCCTATAGCGGGGGGCAAGATACGCAGTATTTT
few,.,TRBJ1-2,TRBV29-1,13,CSVVSQFVYGYTF,TGCAGCGTTGTTAGCCAGTTCGTCTATGGCTACACCTTC
.,.,TRBJ1-1,TRBV5-1,14,CASSPTFAPTEAFF,TGCGCCAGCAGCCCGACTTTTGCACCCACTGAAGCTTTCTTT
.,.,TRBJ2-3,TRBV2,15,CASSEAGAPTDTQYF,TGTGCCAGCAGTGAAGCGGGGGCCCCCACAGATACGCAGTATTTT
.,.,TRBJ1-2,TRBV7-2,15,CASSLASGGSYGYTF,TGTGCCAGCAGCTTAGCTTCGGGAGGCAGCTATGGCTACACCTTC
once,TRBD1,TRBJ1-5,TRBV28,14,CASSPGQGYQPQHF,TGTGCCAGCAGCCCCGGACAGGGGTACCAGCCCCAGCATTTT
.,TRBD2,TRBJ2-5,TRBV19,15,CASRQGLAGQETQYF,TGTGCCAGTAGACAAGGGCTAGCGGGTCAAGAGACCCAGTACTTC
.,.,TRBJ1-6,TRBV28,14,CASSPGGGISPLHF,TGTGCCAGCAGTCCCGGTGGGGGGATCTCACCCCTCCACTTT
.,.,TRBJ2-1,TRBV18,16,CASSPPRQGTYNEQFF,TGTGCCAGCTCACCACCGCGTCAGGGTACCTACAATGAGCAGTTCTTC
.,TRBD2,TRBJ2-5,TRBV2,15,CASSARLAGTETQYF,TGTGCCAGCAGTGCTCGACTAGCGGGGACCGAGACCCAGTACTTC
.,TRBD1,TRBJ1-1,TRBV30,14,CAWDRGLIGTEAFF,TGTGCCTGGGACAGGGGGTTGATCGGCACTGAAGCTTTCTTT
.,.,TRBJ1-5,TRBV5-4,15,CASSLAGDSNQPQHF,TGTGCCAGCAGCTTGGCCGGGGATAGCAATCAGCCCCAGCATTTT
.,.,TRBJ1-2,TRBV7-2,13,CASSFDRLYGYTF,TGTGCCAGCAGCTTCGACAGGCTCTATGGCTACACCTTC
few,TRBD1,TRBJ2-1,TRBV6-1,15,CASSEAGQGAGEQFF,TGTGCCAGCAGTGAAGCCGGACAGGGGGCGGGTGAGCAGTTCTTC
.,TRBD1,TRBJ2-1,TRBV30,17,CAWSAPRQGIYYNEQFF,TGTGCCTGGAGTGCCCCGCGACAGGGGATCTACTACAATGAGCAGTTCTTC
.,TRBD1,TRBJ2-1,TRBV7-2,13,CASGTGFGNEQFF,TGTGCCAGTGGGACAGGTTTCGGAAATGAGCAGTTCTTC
few,TRBD2,TRBJ2-7,TRBV27,18,CASSLWASGGPSSYEQYF,TGTGCCAGCAGTTTATGGGCTAGCGGGGGTCCCAGCTCCTACGAGCAGTACTTC
.,TRBD1,TRBJ1-4,TRBV4-2,14,CASSLDRGNEKLFF,TGTGCCAGCAGCCTAGACAGGGGTAATGAAAAACTGTTTTTT
once,TRBD2,TRBJ2-1,TRBV29-1,14,CSVSSGGAGNEQFF,TGCAGCGTTTCGAGCGGGGGGGCGGGCAATGAGCAGTTCTTC
.,.,TRBJ1-6,TRBV12-5,13,CASGLPTSSPLHF,TGTGCTAGTGGTTTGCCGACTTCTTCACCCCTCCACTTT
few,.,TRBJ1-4,TRBV5-8,13,CASSLWENEKLFF,TGTGCCAGCAGCTTATGGGAGAATGAAAAACTGTTTTTT
.,.,TRBJ1-2,TRBV21-1,14,CASSKGRGRESYTF,TGTGCCAGCAGCAAGGGCAGGGGGCGAGAGAGCTACACCTTC
.,TRBD1,TRBJ2-3,TRBV4-1,16,CASSHLGQGVADTQYF,TGCGCCAGCAGCCACCTGGGACAGGGGGTCGCAGATACGCAGTATTTT
few,TRBD1,TRBJ2-2,TRBV5-1,16,CASRPQPGQGAGELFF,TGCGCCAGCAGGCCGCAACCGGGACAGGGGGCCGGGGAGCTGTTTTTT
.,TRBD1,TRBJ2-3,TRBV27,19,CASSRLRQGATGFTDTQYF,TGTGCCAGCAGTCGGCTTCGACAGGGGGCTACCGGGTTCACAGATACGCAGTATTTT
.,.,TRBJ1-1,TRBV5-6,12,CASSLGDREAFF,TGTGCCAGCAGCTTGGGAGACAGGGAAGCTTTCTTT
once,.,TRBJ1-3,TRBV30,14,CAWDTGISGNTIYF,TGTGCCTGGGACACAGGGATCTCTGGAAACACCATATATTTT
.,.,TRBJ1-5,TRBV7-2,13,CASSLIRGQPQHF,TGTGCCAGCAGCTTAATTCGGGGACAGCCCCAGCATTTT
.,TRBD1,TRBJ1-1,TRBV19,16,CASSIQGALANTEAFF,TGTGCCAGTAGTATTCAGGGGGCTCTGGCGAACACTGAAGCTTTCTTT
.,TRBD1,TRBJ1-4,TRBV12-3/TRBV12-4,13,CASSSGQGLRLFF,TGTGCCAGCAGCTCGGGACAGGGGCTTAGACTGTTTTTT
.,TRBD1,TRBJ1-1,TRBV28,17,CASSLSGGTGGRTEAFF,TGTGCCAGCAGTTTAAGCGGCGGGACAGGGGGTCGTACTGAAGCTTTCTTT
.,TRBD1,TRBJ1-5,TRBV27,15,CASTTTGGPNQPQHF,TGTGCCAGCACCACTACAGGGGGTCCCAATCAGCCCCAGCATTTT
.,.,TRBJ1-2,TRBV24-1,13,CATSDLTAEGYTF,TGTGCCACCAGTGATTTAACGGCGGAGGGCTACACCTTC
.,.,TRBJ2-1,TRBV24-1,15,CATSAPTGWYNEQFF,TGTGCCACCAGTGCTCCGACAGGTTGGTACAATGAGCAGTTCTTC
.,.,TRBJ2-3,TRBV13,15,CASSLGGTGTDTQYF,TGTGCCAGCAGCTTAGGGGGCACGGGCACAGATACGCAGTATTTT
.,TRBD1,TRBJ1-3,TRBV7-9,16,CASSLATGGAGNTIYF,TGTGCCAGCAGCTTGGCCACAGGGGGCGCCGGAAACACCATATATTTT